One sample yielded the 15 T cell receptor beta chains listed below, sequenced in a study of cytomegalovirus exposure and HLA in healthy donors. Primers for the PCR totalled 60 Vbeta and 13 Jbeta. Method: immunoSEQ multiplex PCR; TCRdb's copy keeps in-frame clones and lacks some. The sample has 100,000 to 150,000 clones, 78% seen once. The sequencing input was PBMCs. All receptors come from a man aged 25 to 45 in good health and CMV-seropositive.

V is TRBV30 and J is TRBJ2-1; D may be TRBD2 (5 bases). The germline CDR1 and CDR2 sequences are GTSNPN and SVGIG (reference sequence). V was clipped by 0 bases and J by 15 bases, with 15 bases between them. This CDR3 is built from 12 residues. As DNA, the CDR3 is TGTGCCTGGAGTGTAGACCCCCTAGGACTGTTCTTC. Protein: CAWSVDPLGLFF.

This chain uses TRBV7-8 with TRBJ2-6; D may be TRBD1 (6 bases). The germline CDR1 and CDR2 sequences are SGHVS and FQNEAQ. Trimming cost V 8 bases and J 0 bases, with 14 bases left between them. This CDR3 is built from 16 residues. The CDR3 here is CASLTGATSGANVLTF. CDR3 DNA sequence: TGTGCCAGCTTGACAGGTGCTACCTCTGGGGCCAACGTCCTGACTTTC. Full variable domain (missing parts from reference TRBV7-8 and TRBJ2-6): GAGVSQSPRYKVAKRGQDVALRCDPISGHVSLFWYQQALGQGPEFLTYFQNEAQLDKSGLPSDRFFAERPEGSVSTLKIQRTQQEDSAVYLCASLTGATSGANVLTFGAGSRLTVL.

This clone showed up just once. The chain couples TRBV4-3 to TRBJ2-3, with D possibly TRBD1 on 6 matching bases. The length of the CDR3 is 16 residues. Germline lookup yields CDR1 LGHNA and CDR2 YSLEER. V gave up 1 base and J gave up 0 bases, with 11 bases separating them. The CDR3 nucleotides are TGCGCCAGCAGCCAAGTCGGGGACACCAGCACAGATACGCAGTATTTT. Amino acids: CASSQVGDTSTDTQYF.

V usage is TRBV5-1 and J usage is TRBJ2-3, with D perhaps matching TRBD1 (6 bases). V shed 3 bases and J shed 3 bases, with 11 bases lying between them. CDR3 length equals 14 residues. The germline gives CDR1 SGHRS, CDR2 YFSETQ. The CDR3: CASSSRTATDTQYF. CDR3 DNA: TGCGCCAGCAGCTCCCGGACAGCAACAGATACGCAGTATTTT.

The chain combines TRBV11-3 with TRBJ2-1; 7 bases are a match to TRBD1. V dropped 4 bases and J dropped 4; count of bases not matched to a gene: 7. Germline V CDR1 and CDR2: SGHNT, YENEEA. The CDR3 is 15 amino acids. The CDR3 region has the DNA TGTGCCAGCAGCTCCGAACAGGGGTTGTACAATGAGCAGTTCTTC. Translated: CASSSEQGLYNEQFF.

The J gene is TRBJ1-4, the V gene TRBV7-9; 11 nucleotides match TRBD1. Germline-derived CDR1 and CDR2 are SEHNR and FQNEAQ (reference sequence). CDR3 size: 15 residues. Trimming at V came to 1 base and at J to 10 bases, leaving 5 bases not matched to a gene. CDR3 sequence reads: CASSLGGTGGAKLFF. The CDR3 coding sequence is TGTGCCAGCAGCTTAGGAGGGACAGGGGGTGCAAAACTGTTTTTT.

The chain carries TRBV7-2 and TRBJ2-5; perhaps TRBD2 as D (6 bases). The CDR3 consists of 14 residues. Germline V gene sequence: CDR1 SGHTA, CDR2 FQGNSA. Trimming stripped 1 base from V and 5 bases from J, with 11 bases between. The CDR3 sequence is CASSLGGGVETQYF. The CDR3 DNA follows: TGTGCCAGCAGCTTAGGGGGAGGTGTGGAGACCCAGTACTTC.

V and J are TRBV5-1 and TRBJ2-3, with D hard to call. Germline V lookup: CDR1 SGHRS, CDR2 YFSETQ. The CDR3 has 12 amino acids. Trimming took off 3 bases at V and 2 bases at J, with 4 bases between the two ends. In DNA, the CDR3 is TGCGCCAGCAGCTCCTACACAGATACGCAGTATTTT. It yields the protein CASSSYTDTQYF. Using reference TRBV5-1 and TRBJ2-3 for the parts outside the CDR3, the full variable domain is KAGVTQTPRYLIKTRGQQVTLSCSPISGHRSVSWYQQTPGQGLQFLFEYFSETQRNKGNFPGRFSGRQFSNSRSEMNVSTLELGDSALYLCASSSYTDTQYFGPGTRLTVL.

The chain employs TRBV9 and TRBJ2-1, with TRBD2 identical over 7 bases. V lost 5 bases, J lost 4 bases, and 15 bases stayed unmatched. This CDR3 is built from 17 residues. Looked up from germline, CDR1 is SGDLS and CDR2 is YYNGEE. CDR3 sequence (DNA): TGTGCCAGCAGTTCCCCAACTTGGACGCGGGAGTACAATGAGCAGTTCTTC. It specifies CASSSPTWTREYNEQFF.

The chain has TRBV19 and TRBJ1-4, with D possibly being TRBD1 (6 bases). Per the germline V gene, CDR1 is LNHDA and CDR2 is SQIVND (reference sequence). This CDR3 is built from 14 residues. V lost 5 bases to trimming and J lost 4 bases, with 11 bases between them. The CDR3 coding sequence is TGTGCCAGTAGTGTGACAGGCGTTAATGAAAAACTGTTTTTT. Translation gives CASSVTGVNEKLFF.

The rearrangement joins TRBV4-2 to TRBJ2-7, with TRBD2 identical over 7 bases. The CDR3 is 13 residues long. V dropped 4 bases and J dropped 5; count of bases not matched to a gene: 5. Germline assignment: CDR1 LGHNA and CDR2 YNFKEQ. The CDR3 spells CASSRGGGDEQYF. The CDR3, as DNA: TGTGCCAGCAGCCGCGGCGGGGGTGACGAGCAGTACTTC.

The V call is TRBV7-2, the J call TRBJ2-7, with TRBD2 matching over 10 bases. CDR3 length: 15 residues. V trimming: 4 bases; J trimming: 3 bases; junction bases outside the gene matches: 6. The V gene's germline CDR1 is SGHTA and CDR2 FQGNSA. CDR3 coding DNA: TGTGCCAGCAGCTCGGCAGCGGGAGGGCTCTACGAGCAGTACTTC. Encoded protein: CASSSAAGGLYEQYF.

This rearrangement joins TRBV7-2 to TRBJ2-3, with 9 bases matching TRBD2. Trimming removed 6 bases from V and 3 bases from J; junction bases left unmatched: 16. In germline, CDR1 is SGHTA, CDR2 FQGNSA. The CDR3 is 18 residues long. The CDR3 region is CASRLRGGLALKTDTQYF. The CDR3 bases are TGTGCCAGCAGATTAAGGGGAGGACTAGCGTTGAAAACAGATACGCAGTATTTT.

This clone was counted a single time. CDR3 sequence reads: CASSSPLGGYEQYF. The CDR3 nucleotides read TGTGCCAGCAGCTCCCCTTTGGGAGGCTACGAGCAGTACTTC. The chain combines TRBV5-5 with TRBJ2-7; weak D call: TRBD2 (6 bases). CDR1 is SGHKS and CDR2 is YYEKEE in the germline V gene (reference sequence). The CDR3 length is 14 residues. The V end was cut by 3 bases, the J end by 3 bases, with 13 bases between.

The chain recombines TRBV11-1 with TRBJ2-5, with a possible D match to TRBD2 (7 bases). This CDR3 has 16 amino acids. In germline, CDR1 is SGHAT, CDR2 FQDESV (reference sequence). The V end was cut by 7 bases, the J end by 5 bases, with 23 bases between. CDR3 region: CASTHAVAGARETQYF. Written as DNA, the CDR3 is TGTGCCAGCACCCACGCTGTCGCGGGGGCGCGGGAGACCCAGTACTTC. The variable domain in full, completed from reference TRBV11-1 and TRBJ2-5, reads EAEVAQSPRYKITEKSQAVAFWCDPISGHATLYWYRQILGQGPELLVQFQDESVVDDSQLPKDRFSAERLKGVDSTLKIQPAELGDSAMYLCASTHAVAGARETQYFGPGTRLLVL.